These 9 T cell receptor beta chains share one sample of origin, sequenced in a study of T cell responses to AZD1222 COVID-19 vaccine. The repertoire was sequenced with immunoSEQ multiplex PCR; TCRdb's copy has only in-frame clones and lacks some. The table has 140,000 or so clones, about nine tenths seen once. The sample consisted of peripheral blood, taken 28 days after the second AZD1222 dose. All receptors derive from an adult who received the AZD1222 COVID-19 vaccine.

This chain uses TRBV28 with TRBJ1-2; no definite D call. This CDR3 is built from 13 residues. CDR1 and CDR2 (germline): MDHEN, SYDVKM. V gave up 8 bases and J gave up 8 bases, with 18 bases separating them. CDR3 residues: CASSNPAVGGYTF. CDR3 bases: TGTGCCAGCTCAAACCCGGCCGTGGGGGGCTACACCTTC.

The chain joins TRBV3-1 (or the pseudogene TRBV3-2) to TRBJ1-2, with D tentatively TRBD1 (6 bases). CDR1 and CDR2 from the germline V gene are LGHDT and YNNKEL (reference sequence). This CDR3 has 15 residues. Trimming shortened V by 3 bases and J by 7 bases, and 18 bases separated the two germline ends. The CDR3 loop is CASSHGSGGRVGYTF. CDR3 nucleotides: TGTGCCAGCAGCCATGGATCGGGGGGGCGAGTTGGCTACACCTTC.

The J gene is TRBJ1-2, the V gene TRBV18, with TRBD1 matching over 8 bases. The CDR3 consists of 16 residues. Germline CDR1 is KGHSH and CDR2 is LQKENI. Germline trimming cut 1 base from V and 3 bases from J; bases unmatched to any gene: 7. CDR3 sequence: CASSPQGTGRDYGYTF. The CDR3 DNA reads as TGTGCCAGCTCACCACAGGGGACAGGACGGGACTATGGCTACACCTTC.

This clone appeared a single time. CDR3 protein: CASSLGGNTGELFF. Here the CDR3 DNA reads TGTGCCAGCAGCTTAGGCGGGAACACCGGGGAGCTGTTTTTT. This chain joins TRBV11-3 and TRBJ2-2; D call uncertain. Germline V CDR1 and CDR2: SGHNT, YENEEA. V lost 1 base and J 1 base, leaving 4 bases between the germline ends. The CDR3 is 14 amino acids.

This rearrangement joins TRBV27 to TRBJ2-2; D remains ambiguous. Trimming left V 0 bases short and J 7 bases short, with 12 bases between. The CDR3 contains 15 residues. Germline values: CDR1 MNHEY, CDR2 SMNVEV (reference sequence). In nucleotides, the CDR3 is TGTGCCAGCAGTTTATCGCTGGGCCTAAGCGGGGAGCTGTTTTTT. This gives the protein CASSLSLGLSGELFF.

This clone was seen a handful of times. CDR3 nucleotides: TGTGCCAGCAAGGGACGGGCAGGGGATGGCTACACCTTC. It codes for CASKGRAGDGYTF. The gene calls are TRBV2 and TRBJ1-2; weak D call: TRBD1 (6 bases). V lost 7 bases to trimming and J lost 6 bases, with 15 bases between them. Per the germline V gene, CDR1 is SNHLY and CDR2 is FYNNEI. The CDR3 is 13 amino acids.

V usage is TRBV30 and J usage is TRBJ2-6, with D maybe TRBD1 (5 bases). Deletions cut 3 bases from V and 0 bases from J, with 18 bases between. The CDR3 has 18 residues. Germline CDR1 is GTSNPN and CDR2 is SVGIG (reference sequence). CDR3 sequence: CAWRLGRAISSGANVLTF. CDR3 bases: TGTGCCTGGAGGTTGGGCAGGGCGATTAGCTCTGGGGCCAACGTCCTGACTTTC.

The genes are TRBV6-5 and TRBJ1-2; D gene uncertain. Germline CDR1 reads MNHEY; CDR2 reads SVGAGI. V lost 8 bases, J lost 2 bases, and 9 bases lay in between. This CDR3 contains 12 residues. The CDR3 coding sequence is TGTGCCAGCCTAAATCCAAACTATGGCTACACCTTC. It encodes CASLNPNYGYTF.

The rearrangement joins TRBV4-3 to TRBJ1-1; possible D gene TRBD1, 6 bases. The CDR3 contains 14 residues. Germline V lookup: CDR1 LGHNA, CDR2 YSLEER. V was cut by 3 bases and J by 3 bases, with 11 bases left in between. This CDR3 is CASSHERGDTEAFF. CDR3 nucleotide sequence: TGCGCCAGCAGCCATGAGAGGGGGGACACTGAAGCTTTCTTT.